A single sample is the source of the 9 T cell receptor beta chains below, sequenced in a study of vaccination and CD4 T cells after COVID-19 (dated by TCRdb to the early 2020s). Libraries were constructed by PCR. Data came from an Illumina iSeq 100. DNA from cultured CD4+ T cells underwent TCR sequencing with the Oncomine TCR Beta short-read assay at the Johns Hopkins FTIC core. The raw public data were reprocessed by TCRdb itself: fastp quality trimming at Q25, MiXCR clonotype calling, in-frame beta chains only. Here each entry gathers all rows of one CDR3 protein and keeps the most common genes and DNA. This sample has about 20,000 distinct CDR3 sequences in its table, and around 42% of those were observed once. Under 3% of the sample is in the top ten clones. Per the publication, the treatment or condition label means: roughly 10-day PBMC culture with coronavirus spike peptide pools or control peptides (ViraFEST assay).

No cognate antigen is known for these TCRs. Sequences were derived from CD4+ T cells from blood, cultured in vitro, sampled after SARS-CoV-2 vaccination. These receptors came from a human donor who had recovered from COVID-19.

The V call is TRBV6-2 or TRBV6-3, the J call TRBJ1-1; D gene unclear. Trimming removed 6 bases at V and 4 bases at J, with 6 bases between. Germline V gene data show CDR1 as MNHEY and CDR2 as SVGEGT. This CDR3 has 11 residues. CDR3 DNA: TGTGCCAGCAGAACGGGCACTGAAGCTTTCTTT. As protein: CASRTGTEAFF.

The chain joins TRBV27 to TRBJ1-1; D perhaps matches TRBD1 (5 bases). The V gene lost 2 bases and the J gene lost 3 bases, with 13 bases spanning the gap. The CDR3 has 15 residues. CDR1 MNHEY and CDR2 SMNVEV come from the germline V gene (reference sequence). The CDR3 loop reads CASSLLGDWDTEAFF. The CDR3 DNA reads TGTGCCAGCAGTTTACTAGGGGACTGGGACACTGAAGCTTTCTTT.

This clonotype appeared once. The chain carries TRBV5-4 and TRBJ2-5; no clear D gene. Per the germline V gene, CDR1 is SGHNT and CDR2 is YYREEE (reference sequence). The CDR3 runs to 13 residues. The V and J ends lost 0 bases and 3 bases respectively, with 6 bases between them. The CDR3 DNA follows: TGTGCCAGCAGCTTGGACCAGAAAGAGACCCAGTACTTC. Translating it yields CASSLDQKETQYF.

V gene TRBV20-1 combines with J gene TRBJ2-5; TRBD1 is a possible D gene (6 bases). The V end lost 3 bases, the J end lost 5 bases, and 16 bases lay between the germline ends. The CDR3 contains 14 residues. Germline loops: CDR1 DFQATT, CDR2 SNEGSKA (reference sequence). The CDR3 DNA sequence: TGCAGTGCTAGTGCTACAGGGATCGGGGAGACCCAGTACTTC. It yields the protein CSASATGIGETQYF.

The chain joins TRBV7-9 to TRBJ1-5, with TRBD1 as a possible D gene (6 bases). Germline CDR1 is SEHNR and CDR2 is FQNEAQ (reference sequence). V was cut by 3 bases and J by 4 bases, with 10 bases left in between. The CDR3 sequence is 14 residues long. The DNA for the CDR3 is TGTGCCAGCAGCTTGTTTACAGGGAATCAGCCCCAGCATTTT. Its translation: CASSLFTGNQPQHF.

This clonotype was detected only a few times. The chain is built from TRBV6-2 or TRBV6-3 and TRBJ1-5; D perhaps matches TRBD1 (6 bases). V was clipped by 6 bases and J by 1 base, with 13 bases between them. Germline V gene data show CDR1 as MNHEY and CDR2 as SVGEGT. The CDR3 extends over 15 amino acids. CDR3 bases: TGTGCCAGCAGAACGGGGGGCTTGAGCAATCAGCCCCAGCATTTT. It encodes CASRTGGLSNQPQHF.

This clonotype was seen a few times. The rearrangement uses TRBV10-3 and TRBJ1-3; TRBD1 matches at 7 bases. Germline loops: CDR1 ENHRY, CDR2 SYGVKD. The CDR3 loop spans 13 amino acids. The J segment lost 2 bases and the V segment lost 6 bases, leaving 1 base of the junction unmatched. This CDR3 reads CAISGTAGNTIYF. The CDR3 coding sequence is TGTGCCATCAGCGGGACAGCTGGAAACACCATATATTTT.

A note on this clonotype: One junction end does not reproduce the germline sequence, and a read error may be involved. The chain couples TRBV6-5 to TRBJ1-1, with D maybe TRBD1 (6 bases). CDR3 size: 15 residues. In germline, CDR1 is MNHEY, CDR2 SVGAGI. Here the CDR3 DNA reads TGTGCCAACAGTTACTCGGGCAGGGGATACACTGAAGCTTTCTTT. Its protein is CANSYSGRGYTEAFF.

The gene calls are TRBV7-2 and TRBJ1-4, with D unclear. From germline, CDR1 is SGHTA and CDR2 FQGNSA. This CDR3 contains 14 residues. With 2 bases removed from V and 7 bases from J, the gap between germline ends came to 11 bases. Written as DNA, the CDR3 is TGTGCCAGCAGCTTAACCCCGGGGAGTGAAAAACTGTTTTTT. Residues: CASSLTPGSEKLFF.